This TCR beta chain was captured by sequencing in a study of T cells in localized non-small cell lung cancer. Remarks on this clone: As yet, its antigen is unknown.

TCRdb's table, derived via immunoSEQ multiplex PCR, lists solely in-frame clones and lacks some. The data hold 30,000 to 45,000 clones, with just over 90% observed a single time. Study-wide findings and caveats: Heterogeneity stays possible, as sequencing covered only one tumor region. Uninvolved adjacent lung showed higher T cell clonality than tumor. For the top 100 tumor clones, a median about 57 also appeared in adjacent lung.

V trimming: 3 bases; J trimming: 5 bases; junction bases outside the gene matches: 3. CDR1 is LNHDA, CDR2 SQIVND, per germline (reference sequence). The CDR3 spans 13 residues. The gene calls are TRBV19 and TRBJ1-1, with 7 bases identical to TRBD1. This TCR came from an older female donor with stage I lung adenocarcinoma. The input for sequencing was peripheral blood, taken before any cancer treatment. The CDR3: CASSMIQGTEAFF. The CDR3 nucleotides read TGTGCCAGTAGTATGATACAGGGGACTGAAGCTTTCTTT.